The rows below give T cell receptor beta chains drawn from one sample of a study of blood T cell repertoires in COVID-19. This table comes from immunoSEQ multiplex PCR, and its TCRdb copy is limited to in-frame clones, with some not included. The sample lists 250,000 to 300,000 clones; around 90% were seen once. The sequencing input was peripheral blood. These receptors all come from a woman between 50 and 59 years old who had recovered from COVID-19. Each CDR3 is given with its conserved first and last residue. Fields, in order: J gene, V gene, clone size, D gene, CDR3 DNA, CDR3 protein. A D gene is named only where the DNA matches it firmly. The listing skips clone size in some rows; elsewhere it reads once, few, many or a size class.

>TRBJ1-6|TRBV6-5|NA|NA
TGTGCCAGCAGTTACGGCAGCCCAGGGAATTCACCCCTCCACTTT
CASSYGSPGNSPLHF
>TRBJ1-2|TRBV9|NA|NA
TGTGCCAGCACCCGAACGAGGTGGAACTATGGCTACACCTTC
CASTRTRWNYGYTF
>TRBJ1-3|TRBV6-6|once|NA
TGTGCCAGCAGCCGTGACGGAGCTGGAAACACCATATATTTT
CASSRDGAGNTIYF
>TRBJ2-7|TRBV4-1|NA|NA
TGCGCCAGCAGCCAGGGCCAGGGTTGGACCACCTACGAGCAGTACTTC
CASSQGQGWTTYEQYF
>TRBJ2-7|TRBV4-2|NA|NA
TGTGCCAGCAGCCATCTCCGGGACAACTCCTACGAGCAGTACTTC
CASSHLRDNSYEQYF
>TRBJ1-5|TRBV27|NA|NA
TGTGCCAGCAGCCTCGGTCGCAATCAGCCCCAGCATTTT
CASSLGRNQPQHF
>TRBJ1-2|TRBV6-4|NA|TRBD1
TGTGCCAGCAGAACCCGGGACAGTAGTTATGGCTACACCTTC
CASRTRDSSYGYTF
>TRBJ2-1|TRBV4-3|NA|NA
TGCGCCAGCAGCCAAGCGGAGGTGGTGGACAATGAGCAGTTCTTC
CASSQAEVVDNEQFF
>TRBJ1-5|TRBV30|NA|TRBD1
TGTGCCTGGAGTGTACTCGGGACAGGGAGGAATCAGCCCCAGCATTTT
CAWSVLGTGRNQPQHF
>TRBJ2-3|TRBV7-8|NA|TRBD2
TGTGCCAGCAGCTCATTAGCGGGGGCTCTCACAGATACGCAGTATTTT
CASSSLAGALTDTQYF
>TRBJ1-1|TRBV7-6|NA|NA
TGTGCCAGCAGCGAACAGGAGCTGAACACTGAAGCTTTCTTT
CASSEQELNTEAFF
>TRBJ1-1|TRBV5-1|NA|TRBD1
TGCGCCAGCAGCTTGGGGGGACAGGGGAATGAAGCTTTCTTT
CASSLGGQGNEAFF
>TRBJ2-7|TRBV13|few|TRBD1
TGTGCCAGCAGCCTCAGGGGACAGGGTAAATCCGAGCAGTACTTC
CASSLRGQGKSEQYF
>TRBJ2-7|TRBV13|NA|TRBD1
TGTGCCAGCAGCGGACCCGACAGGGGCTACGAGCAGTACTTC
CASSGPDRGYEQYF
>TRBJ1-6|TRBV11-2|NA|TRBD1
TGTGCCAGCAGCCCGGGACAGGGAAGATCACCCCTCCACTTT
CASSPGQGRSPLHF
>TRBJ2-3|TRBV7-9|NA|NA
TGTGCCAGCAGCTTTCAGACAGATACGCAGTATTTT
CASSFQTDTQYF
>TRBJ1-5|TRBV18|few|NA
TGTGCCAGCTCACCCACTCAAAATCAGCCCCAGCATTTT
CASSPTQNQPQHF
>TRBJ1-5|TRBV27|NA|NA
TGTGCCAGCAGTCCCGGGGTCCTTAATCAGCCCCAGCATTTT
CASSPGVLNQPQHF
>TRBJ1-1|TRBV5-4|NA|TRBD1
TGTGCCAGCAGGGGGACAGGGAAGAACACTGAAGCTTTCTTT
CASRGTGKNTEAFF
>TRBJ2-1|TRBV7-2|NA|TRBD1
TGTGCCAGCAGCTTAGCCGGGACAGGGACCTACAATGAGCAGTTCTTC
CASSLAGTGTYNEQFF
>TRBJ1-1|TRBV11-2|NA|NA
TGTGCCAGCAGCCCCGTGGGGGGGAGGTTAACTGAAGCTTTCTTT
CASSPVGGRLTEAFF
>TRBJ1-1|TRBV28|NA|TRBD1
TGTGCCAGCAGCAAATTAGGGACAGCCACTGAAGCTTTCTTT
CASSKLGTATEAFF
>TRBJ2-2|TRBV9|NA|TRBD1
TGTGCCAGCAGCGCGGGCTCAGGGGGCACGAACACCGGGGAGCTGTTTTTT
CASSAGSGGTNTGELFF
>TRBJ2-2|TRBV30|NA|TRBD1
TGTGCCTGGAGTAGGGGGCCCGGCACCGGGGAGCTGTTTTTT
CAWSRGPGTGELFF
>TRBJ2-3|TRBV5-1|NA|NA
TGCGCCAGCAGCGCCCGGGACTCGGGTGGAGATACGCAGTATTTT
CASSARDSGGDTQYF
>TRBJ2-2|TRBV27|NA|NA
TGTGCCAGCAGTCCGGCGGACAGAAACACCGGGGAGCTGTTTTTT
CASSPADRNTGELFF
>TRBJ1-3|TRBV6-6|NA|NA
TGTGCCAGCAGTTATGAGGGCCTAGGAGGAAACACCATATATTTT
CASSYEGLGGNTIYF
>TRBJ1-1|TRBV5-5|NA|TRBD1
TGTGCCAGCAGTTTCGACAGGGCCGCTGAAGCTTTCTTT
CASSFDRAAEAFF
>TRBJ2-3|TRBV19|once|TRBD2
TGTGCCAGTACCTTGGCGGGAGGCACAGATACGCAGTATTTT
CASTLAGGTDTQYF
>TRBJ1-2|TRBV9|once|NA
TGTGCCAGCAGCTCCCGGGGAGGGGGTGGATATGGCTACACCTTC
CASSSRGGGGYGYTF
>TRBJ2-6|TRBV2|NA|TRBD1
TGTGCCAGCAGCGGAGACGGACAGGTCCCGGCCAACGTCCTGACTTTC
CASSGDGQVPANVLTF
>TRBJ2-5|TRBV7-2|few|TRBD2
TGTGCCAGCAGACCCCCTGGGCTAGCGGGAGGCAGCGAGGAGACCCAGTACTTC
CASRPPGLAGGSEETQYF
>TRBJ2-3|TRBV25-1|NA|NA
TGTGCCAGCAGTGAATCCCGCAGGGTTACAGATACGCAGTATTTT
CASSESRRVTDTQYF
>TRBJ2-3|TRBV19|NA|NA
TGTGCCAGTAGTCTCCGGGACTTTCGCACAGATACGCAGTATTTT
CASSLRDFRTDTQYF
>TRBJ2-2|TRBV7-9|NA|TRBD1
TGTGCCAGCAGAAGAAGGACAGGGGACACCGGGGAGCTGTTTTTT
CASRRRTGDTGELFF
>TRBJ2-1|TRBV29-1|few|TRBD1
TGCAGCGTTGAAAGGGACAGGGACAATGAGCAGTTCTTC
CSVERDRDNEQFF
>TRBJ1-6|TRBV11-2|NA|TRBD1
TGTGCCAGCAGCTTAGATCGACAGGGCCTAATATCCACCCTCCACTTT
CASSLDRQGLISTLHF
>TRBJ2-7|TRBV12-2|NA|NA
TGTGCAAGTCGCTTCCGGGTTAGAGGATACTACGAGCAGTACTTC
CASRFRVRGYYEQYF
>TRBJ1-3|TRBV15|NA|NA
TGTGCCACCAGCAGAGATTACCCACAGGAACACTCTGGAAACACCATATATTTT
CATSRDYPQEHSGNTIYF